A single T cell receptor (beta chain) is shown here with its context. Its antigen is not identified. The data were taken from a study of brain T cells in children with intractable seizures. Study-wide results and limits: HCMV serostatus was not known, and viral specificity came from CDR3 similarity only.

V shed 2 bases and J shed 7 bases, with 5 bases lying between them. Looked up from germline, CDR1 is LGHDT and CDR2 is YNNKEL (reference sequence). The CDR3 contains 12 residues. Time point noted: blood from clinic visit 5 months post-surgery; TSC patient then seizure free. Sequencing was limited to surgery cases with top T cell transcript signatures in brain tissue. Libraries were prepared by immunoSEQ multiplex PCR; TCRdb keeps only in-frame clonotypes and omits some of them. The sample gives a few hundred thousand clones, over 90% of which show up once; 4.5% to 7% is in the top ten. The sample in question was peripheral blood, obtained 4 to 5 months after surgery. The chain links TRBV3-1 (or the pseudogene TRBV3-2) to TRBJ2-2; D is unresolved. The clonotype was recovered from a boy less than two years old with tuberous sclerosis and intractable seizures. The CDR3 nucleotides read TGTGCCAGCAGCCAAAATCTCGGGGAGCTGTTTTTT. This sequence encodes CASSQNLGELFF.